What follows are 32 T cell receptor beta chains derived from one specimen sequenced in a study of cytomegalovirus exposure and HLA in healthy donors. The PCR was carried out with 60 Vbeta primers and 13 Jbeta primers. Clones were read by immunoSEQ multiplex PCR, and TCRdb kept only the in-frame ones, dropping some. Among 190,000 or so clones, roughly 78% were seen once, and the ten largest hold under 0.75%. Sequenced sample: PBMCs. These receptors came from a boy younger than 18 in good health and CMV-seronegative.

The V call is TRBV19, the J call TRBJ2-5; a possible D gene is TRBD1 (6 bases). V lost 6 bases and J lost 2, with 10 bases in between. The germline V gene has CDR1 LNHDA and CDR2 SQIVND (reference sequence). The CDR3 is made up of 13 amino acids. The CDR3 bases are TGTGCCAGTAGCATCGGACAGCAAGAGACCCAGTACTTC. It encodes CASSIGQQETQYF.

This clone was detected a few times. J is TRBJ2-5 and V is TRBV5-4; D perhaps matches TRBD1 (6 bases). CDR3 size: 13 residues. The V end was cut by 2 bases, the J end by 9 bases, with 14 bases between. Germline loops: CDR1 SGHNT, CDR2 YYREEE (reference sequence). For the CDR3, the DNA is TGTGCCAGCAGCTTAAATCAGGGGTCGGCCCAGTACTTC. It encodes CASSLNQGSAQYF.

V is TRBV19 and J is TRBJ2-7; 8 bases match TRBD1. V lost 6 bases, J lost 0 bases, and 10 bases stayed unmatched. The germline V gene has CDR1 LNHDA and CDR2 SQIVND (reference sequence). This CDR3 has 16 amino acids. CDR3 nucleotides: TGTGCCAGTAGAAACTCAGGGGGCCTGAGCTCCTACGAGCAGTACTTC. It specifies CASRNSGGLSSYEQYF.

The sample holds a few counts of this clone. The chain uses TRBV19 and TRBJ2-7; 7 bases match TRBD1. The V gene's germline CDR1 is LNHDA and CDR2 SQIVND (reference sequence). The V gene end was trimmed by 5 bases and the J gene end by 1 base; junction bases not matched to a gene: 8. The CDR3 has 15 amino acids. The CDR3 loop reads CASSRRDSPSYEQYF. The CDR3 nucleotides are TGTGCCAGTAGTCGAAGGGACAGTCCTTCCTACGAGCAGTACTTC.

The chain has TRBV7-9 and TRBJ1-3, with a tentative D call TRBD1 (6 bases). V was clipped by 4 bases and J by 0 bases, with 13 bases between them. Germline V lookup: CDR1 SEHNR, CDR2 FQNEAQ (reference sequence). The CDR3 covers 16 residues. CDR3 residues: CASSSQTGTSGNTIYF. DNA of the CDR3: TGTGCCAGCAGCTCACAGACAGGTACCTCTGGAAACACCATATATTTT.

This chain uses TRBV14 with TRBJ2-2; no reliable D call. Germline lookup yields CDR1 SGHDN and CDR2 FVKESK. V gave up 0 bases and J gave up 6 bases, with 8 bases separating them. The length of the CDR3 is 14 residues. The CDR3 DNA reads TGTGCCAGCAGCCAAGAGCTATTGGCCGGGGAGCTGTTTTTT. It codes for CASSQELLAGELFF.

This clone was picked up one time. The chain employs TRBV5-4 and TRBJ1-3, with a tentative D call TRBD1 (6 bases). Germline CDR1 is SGHNT and CDR2 is YYREEE (reference sequence). This CDR3 region has 14 residues. Deletions cut 2 bases from V and 3 bases from J, with 9 bases between. CDR3 loop: CASSFGQIGNTIYF. The CDR3 nucleotides are TGTGCCAGCAGCTTTGGACAGATTGGAAACACCATATATTTT.

The chain links TRBV5-1 to TRBJ2-5; tentative D call: TRBD1 (6 bases). From germline, CDR1 is SGHRS and CDR2 YFSETQ. The CDR3 extends over 16 amino acids. The V end was cut by 4 bases, the J end by 4 bases, with 20 bases between. The CDR3 region is CASSRLKDSQGETQYF. DNA of the CDR3: TGCGCCAGCAGCCGGCTAAAGGACAGCCAGGGAGAGACCCAGTACTTC.

The chain couples TRBV10-3 to TRBJ1-2, with 9 bases identical to TRBD1. The ends lost 2 bases at V and 6 bases at J; junction bases unmatched: 16. The CDR3 covers 18 residues. Per the germline V gene, CDR1 is ENHRY and CDR2 is SYGVKD. In DNA, the CDR3 is TGTGCCATCAGTGAGGTCCCGGGACAGGGTAAGGGACGTCATGGCTACACCTTC. Amino acids: CAISEVPGQGKGRHGYTF.

CDR3 DNA sequence: TGTGCCAGCATCCCGGACAGGGGGCTGAACACTGAAGCTTTCTTT. Translated: CASIPDRGLNTEAFF. The chain has TRBV7-3 and TRBJ1-1; TRBD1 matches 11 bases. J gave up 0 bases and V 7 bases, and 4 bases lay outside the gene matches. This CDR3 is 15 amino acids long. Germline V gives CDR1 SGHTA, CDR2 FQGTGA.

This sequence joins TRBV7-6 and TRBJ1-6; no reliable D call. The germline CDR1 and CDR2 sequences are SGHVS and FNYEAQ. The CDR3 extends over 19 amino acids. Trimming stripped 2 bases from V and 1 base from J, with 18 bases between. The DNA of the CDR3 is TGTGCCAGCAGCTTAACTATTACAAGGAGAAATTCCTATAATTCACCCCTCCACTTT. This sequence encodes CASSLTITRRNSYNSPLHF.

Here the CDR3 reads CATSRGGNTEAFF. The DNA of the CDR3 is TGTGCCACCAGCAGAGGAGGGAACACTGAAGCTTTCTTT. The chain is built from TRBV15 and TRBJ1-1; D unclear. CDR3 size: 13 residues. V was cut by 1 base and J by 1 base, with 4 bases left in between. From germline, CDR1 is LNHNV and CDR2 YYDKDF (reference sequence).

The J gene is TRBJ2-3, the V gene TRBV7-3; weak D call: TRBD2 (6 bases). CDR3 length: 15 amino acids. The germline V gene has CDR1 SGHTA and CDR2 FQGTGA. Trimming shortened V by 0 bases and J by 2 bases, and 9 bases separated the two germline ends. CDR3 nucleotide sequence: TGTGCCAGCAGCTTAACGGGGACTGACACAGATACGCAGTATTTT. Translating gives CASSLTGTDTDTQYF.

This clone was recorded once. The V gene is TRBV4-3, the J gene TRBJ2-4; perhaps TRBD1 as D (5 bases). Germline V gene data show CDR1 as LGHNA and CDR2 as YSLEER. Between the trimmed V and J ends, which lost 0 bases and 9 bases, there was a span of 18 bases. This CDR3 contains 16 residues. The CDR3 sequence is CASSQDKTRVWGIQYF. CDR3 bases: TGCGCCAGCAGCCAAGATAAGACCAGGGTGTGGGGCATTCAGTACTTC.

This sequence joins TRBV6-1 and TRBJ1-3; D gene uncertain. CDR3 size: 13 residues. Germline V gene sequence: CDR1 MNHNS, CDR2 SASEGT. Trimming took 7 bases from V and 0 from J, leaving 7 bases between them. The chain's CDR3 is CASITSSGNTIYF. The DNA of the CDR3 is TGTGCCAGCATAACTAGCTCTGGAAACACCATATATTTT.

This sequence joins TRBV6-6 and TRBJ2-3; TRBD1 might be the D (7 bases). Looked up from germline, CDR1 is MNHNY and CDR2 is SVGAGI (reference sequence). V dropped 5 bases and J dropped 0 bases, with 9 bases sitting between them. The CDR3 spans 14 residues. The CDR3 nucleotides read TGTGCCAGCAGTGCAGGGGGGAGCACAGATACGCAGTATTTT. Its translation: CASSAGGSTDTQYF.

The V and J genes are TRBV5-4 and TRBJ2-7, with 16 bases aligning to TRBD2. Germline V gene sequence: CDR1 SGHNT, CDR2 YYREEE (reference sequence). V dropped 4 bases and J dropped 6; count of bases not matched to a gene: 7. The CDR3 runs to 16 residues. The CDR3 bases are TGTGCCAGCAGCCCACGGGGGACTAGCGGGAGGGGCGAGCAGTACTTC. This translates into CASSPRGTSGRGEQYF. The variable domain in full, with the rest retrieved from reference TRBV5-4 and TRBJ2-7, is ETGVTQSPTHLIKTRGQQVTLRCSSQSGHNTVSWYQQALGQGPQFIFQYYREEENGRGNFPPRFSGLQFPNYSSELNVNALELDDSALYLCASSPRGTSGRGEQYFGPGTRLTVT.

The rearrangement links TRBV4-1 to TRBJ2-1; 9 bases fit TRBD2. The CDR3 consists of 17 residues. CDR1 and CDR2 (germline): MGHRA, YSYEKL. V lost 1 base, J lost 5 bases, and 9 bases stayed unmatched. CDR3 nucleotide sequence: TGCGCCAGCAGCCAAGGTCCGGGACTAGCAGTTGACAATGAGCAGTTCTTC. Its translation: CASSQGPGLAVDNEQFF.

The V and J genes are TRBV19 and TRBJ1-1; the D gene is possibly TRBD1 (6 bases). Trimming removed 5 bases from V and 2 bases from J, with 15 bases in between. This CDR3 comprises 15 residues. Germline values: CDR1 LNHDA, CDR2 SQIVND (reference sequence). The CDR3 nucleotides read TGTGCCAGTAGTCCCGGGGGGGCACATAACACTGAAGCTTTCTTT. This sequence encodes CASSPGGAHNTEAFF.

The V and J genes are TRBV4-3 and TRBJ1-1; tentatively, D is TRBD1 (6 bases). Germline V gives CDR1 LGHNA, CDR2 YSLEER. The CDR3 length is 14 residues. V was clipped by 2 bases and J by 5 bases, with 12 bases between them. This CDR3 is CASSQLGGGTEAFF. CDR3 sequence (DNA): TGCGCCAGCAGCCAACTGGGAGGGGGAACTGAAGCTTTCTTT.

The chain has TRBV15 and TRBJ2-7; 8 positions agree with TRBD1. V lost 0 bases, J lost 3 bases, and 4 bases stayed unmatched. This CDR3 has 15 amino acids. Germline V gene sequence: CDR1 LNHNV, CDR2 YYDKDF (reference sequence). The CDR3 is CATSREGRGHYEQYF. The CDR3 bases are TGTGCCACCAGCAGAGAGGGCAGGGGGCACTACGAGCAGTACTTC.

Regarding this clone: The junction shows a germline mismatch at one end, possibly a read error. The chain links TRBV7-9 to TRBJ2-7; D possibly corresponds to TRBD1 (5 bases). This CDR3 spans 15 amino acids. Germline V gives CDR1 SEHNR, CDR2 FQNEAQ (reference sequence). CDR3 sequence (DNA): TGTTCCAGCAGCTTGGGGCTGCCCACCGAGTACGAGCAGTACTTC. Protein sequence: CSSSLGLPTEYEQYF.

The gene calls are TRBV5-1 and TRBJ2-7; maybe TRBD2 (7 bases). The CDR3 extends over 14 amino acids. The germline CDR1 and CDR2 sequences are SGHRS and YFSETQ. Trimming took off 4 bases at V and 2 bases at J, with 13 bases between the two ends. The CDR3, as DNA: TGCGCCAGCAGCCGCGAAGGGGGGGCCTACGAGCAGTACTTC. Translating gives CASSREGGAYEQYF.

The chain uses TRBV5-5 and TRBJ2-7; no definite D call. This CDR3 is 15 amino acids long. CDR1 is SGHKS, CDR2 YYEKEE, per germline (reference sequence). Trimming took 2 bases from V and 3 from J, leaving 15 bases between them. DNA of the CDR3: TGTGCCAGCAGCTTAACAGTCGACGCATTCTACGAGCAGTACTTC. It yields the protein CASSLTVDAFYEQYF.

This sequence joins TRBV6-6 and TRBJ1-4, with 8 bases matching TRBD1. From germline, CDR1 is MNHNY and CDR2 SVGAGI (reference sequence). The CDR3 contains 11 residues. Germline trimming cut 5 bases from V and 13 bases from J; bases unmatched to any gene: 3. The DNA for the CDR3 is TGTGCCAGCAGTACAGGGGGAAGACTGTTTTTT. It yields the protein CASSTGGRLFF.

To note about this clone: The sample carries other DNA sequences with the same CDR3. This chain joins TRBV19 and TRBJ1-1; D possibly corresponds to TRBD1 (6 bases). The germline gives CDR1 LNHDA, CDR2 SQIVND (reference sequence). This CDR3 contains 14 residues. V was trimmed by 1 base and J by 5 bases, leaving 11 bases between them. CDR3 sequence: CASSIGQGNTEAFF. The CDR3 region has the DNA TGTGCCAGTAGTATAGGGCAGGGGAATACTGAAGCTTTCTTT.

The chain is built from TRBV30 and TRBJ2-5, with 7 positions matching TRBD2. CDR3 size: 14 residues. Germline V gene sequence: CDR1 GTSNPN, CDR2 SVGIG (reference sequence). The V gene end was trimmed by 2 bases and the J gene end by 5 bases; junction bases not matched to a gene: 8. Here the CDR3 reads CAWSLVAGGETQYF. CDR3 sequence (DNA): TGTGCCTGGAGTTTGGTAGCGGGTGGGGAGACCCAGTACTTC. Looking up the rest from reference TRBV30 and TRBJ2-5 gives the full variable domain: SQTIHQWPATLVQPVGSPLSLECTVEGTSNPNLYWYRQAAGRGLQLLFYSVGIGQISSEVPQNLSASRPQDRQFILSSKKLLLSDSGFYLCAWSLVAGGETQYFGPGTRLLVL.

With respect to this clone: A read error may account for a junction end that differs from germline. The gene calls are TRBV7-7 and TRBJ2-2; a possible D gene is TRBD2 (6 bases). CDR3 size: 16 residues. Germline CDR1 is SSHAT and CDR2 is FNYEAQ (reference sequence). For the CDR3, the DNA is TGTGCTAGCAGCTTAGGTTGGGGGACTAACACCGGGGAGCTGTTTTTT. Protein: CASSLGWGTNTGELFF.

The V call is TRBV6-1, the J call TRBJ2-3; TRBD1 aligns across 8 bases. The ends lost 3 bases at V and 4 bases at J; junction bases unmatched: 15. This CDR3 contains 18 residues. CDR1 MNHNS and CDR2 SASEGT come from the germline V gene. Here the CDR3 DNA reads TGTGCCAGCAGTGATTACCTGCCCGGCGACAGGGGTGCAGATACGCAGTATTTT. This gives the protein CASSDYLPGDRGADTQYF.

This clone was detected once. This chain links TRBV19 with TRBJ1-1; TRBD1 is a possible D gene (6 bases). The V gene lost 4 bases and the J gene lost 6 bases, with 21 bases spanning the gap. Germline V gene lookup returns CDR1 LNHDA and CDR2 SQIVND (reference sequence). The length of the CDR3 is 16 residues. This CDR3 is CASSTPTGRRLPEAFF. CDR3 in DNA: TGTGCCAGTAGTACCCCGACAGGAAGGCGATTGCCTGAAGCTTTCTTT.

The chain employs TRBV5-6 and TRBJ1-1; TRBD1 aligns across 8 bases. CDR1 and CDR2 (germline): SGHDT, YYEEEE. J was trimmed by 7 bases and V by 4 bases; bases with no gene match: 6. The CDR3 is made up of 13 amino acids. CDR3 DNA sequence: TGTGCCAGCAGCCCAGGGGGCGCGATTGAAGCTTTCTTT. Translating it yields CASSPGGAIEAFF.

About this clone itself: An end of the junction differs from the germline gene, which may be a read error. The rearrangement links TRBV7-9 to TRBJ1-3; tentative D call: TRBD1 (5 bases). CDR3 length: 15 residues. In germline, CDR1 is SEHNR, CDR2 FQNEAQ (reference sequence). CDR3 residues: CSSSLLPMSGQAIYF. The CDR3 DNA reads TGTTCCAGCAGCTTATTACCGATGTCAGGGCAGGCCATATATTTT.